This T cell receptor beta chain was found in a study of T cell changes during pregnancy in multiple sclerosis (dated by TCRdb to about 2019). Background for the entire study: The study examined how the T cell repertoire changed over the course of pregnancy in women with multiple sclerosis.

The library was built by means of the immunoSEQ multiplex PCR assay. TCRdb stores this immuneACCESS table with in-frame sequences only. Part of the clones is absent; in the studies checked, under half of the shortfall reflects unresolved V genes, and no reason is known for the rest. The sample table records 84,000 or so clones; less than 95% of these occur just once. Roughly 2.5% of the sample belongs to the ten largest clones. The germline V gene encodes CDR1 MNHNS and CDR2 SASEGT. The CDR3 sequence holds 16 residues, the cysteine and phenylalanine included. Left in the record is the CDR3 DNA by itself, 48 bases read in frame from the first base. The V and J ends are trimmed by 4 bases and 3 bases, leaving 17 bases between them. Comment on this clone: The antigen this receptor binds is unknown. No per-base quality is available; no much larger clone lies one base away.

Recombination joined TRBV6-1 with TRBJ2-3; perhaps TRBD2 is the D gene, with 6 bases matching. This specimen consisted of peripheral blood, obtained in the third trimester of pregnancy. The sequence was obtained from a female donor with multiple sclerosis, enrolled in a pregnancy study. The CDR3 is CASSGPGGAGTDTQYF. At the DNA level, the sequence is TGTGCCAGCAGTGGGCCCGGGGGTGCCGGGACAGATACGCAGTATTTT.